The 30 T cell receptor beta chains in this list originate from one sample, sequenced in a study of cytomegalovirus exposure and HLA in healthy donors. The primer mix had 60 Vbeta and 13 Jbeta primers. Some clones are missing from TCRdb's copy, which holds only in-frame ones; the method was immunoSEQ multiplex PCR. The sample includes about 160,000 clones, roughly 88% of them seen just once. The sequencing input was PBMCs. The source of these receptors is a man in his fifties in good health and CMV-seropositive.

This clone was counted only a few times. The chain uses TRBV11-2 and TRBJ1-2, with 9 bases identical to TRBD1. Losses at the gene ends were 6 bases for V and 5 bases for J; bases not matched to a gene: 4. The V gene's germline CDR1 is SGHAT and CDR2 FQNNGV. This CDR3 region has 13 residues. The CDR3 loop is CASSLDRGYGYTF. The CDR3 DNA sequence: TGTGCCAGCAGTTTGGACAGGGGATATGGCTACACCTTC.

The chain couples TRBV7-9 to TRBJ2-3, with TRBD1 identical over 7 bases. This CDR3 is 15 amino acids long. The germline gives CDR1 SEHNR, CDR2 FQNEAQ (reference sequence). The V gene end was trimmed by 5 bases and the J gene end by 4 bases; junction bases not matched to a gene: 9. In DNA, the CDR3 is TGTGCCAGCAGCCATACAGGGGTTGTTCCAGATACGCAGTATTTT. Translating gives CASSHTGVVPDTQYF.

This chain links TRBV6-5 with TRBJ1-1, with 9 bases identical to TRBD1. CDR1 and CDR2 (germline): MNHEY, SVGAGI. The CDR3 contains 16 residues. V lost 1 base to trimming and J lost 5 bases; unmatched junction nucleotides: 8. The CDR3 coding sequence is TGTGCCAGCAGTTACTATCACAGGGGGCGGGAGACTGAAGCTTTCTTT. Translated: CASSYYHRGRETEAFF.

The rearrangement joins TRBV5-1 to TRBJ2-7, with 8 bases identical to TRBD2. J gave up 6 bases and V 5 bases, and 4 bases lay outside the gene matches. This CDR3 spans 12 amino acids. Germline CDR1 SGHRS, CDR2 YFSETQ. The CDR3 protein is CASSLAGPEQYF. The CDR3 DNA follows: TGCGCCAGCAGTTTAGCGGGGCCCGAGCAGTACTTC. Using reference TRBV5-1 and TRBJ2-7 for the parts outside the CDR3, the full variable domain is KAGVTQTPRYLIKTRGQQVTLSCSPISGHRSVSWYQQTPGQGLQFLFEYFSETQRNKGNFPGRFSGRQFSNSRSEMNVSTLELGDSALYLCASSLAGPEQYFGPGTRLTVT.

This clone has a single count. This sequence joins TRBV6-4 and TRBJ1-5; D is perhaps TRBD1 (6 bases). The V end lost 5 bases, the J end lost 1 base, and 12 bases lay between the germline ends. This CDR3 region has 15 residues. Germline CDR1 is MRHNA and CDR2 is SNTAGT. The CDR3 sequence is CASSPGGGSNQPQHF. CDR3 DNA sequence: TGTGCCAGCAGTCCGGGGGGGGGCAGCAATCAGCCCCAGCATTTT.

This clone was seen a single time. This chain uses TRBV18 with TRBJ2-6, with D possibly TRBD1 on 6 matching bases. The V and J ends lost 3 bases and 3 bases respectively, with 15 bases between them. Per germline, CDR1 KGHSH and CDR2 LQKENI. The CDR3 extends over 17 amino acids. Here the CDR3 reads CASSPETGNHGANVLTF. Here the CDR3 DNA reads TGTGCCAGCTCACCCGAGACAGGAAATCATGGGGCCAACGTCCTGACTTTC.

V gene TRBV9 combines with J gene TRBJ1-2; tentatively, D is TRBD1 (5 bases). The CDR3 totals 13 residues. From germline, CDR1 is SGDLS and CDR2 YYNGEE. Deletions cut 4 bases from V and 5 bases from J, with 12 bases between. The CDR3 here is CASSTDAGYGYTF. The DNA for the CDR3 is TGTGCCAGCAGCACCGACGCAGGGTATGGCTACACCTTC.

This chain uses TRBV9 with TRBJ2-5; D gene uncertain. The germline V gene has CDR1 SGDLS and CDR2 YYNGEE. V was shortened by 4 bases and J by 5 bases, with 12 bases between the two germline ends. The CDR3 length is 13 residues. The CDR3 DNA sequence: TGTGCCAGCAGCAGCCAGCCGCGGGAGACCCAGTACTTC. It is translated as CASSSQPRETQYF.

Only a few counts were recorded for this clone. CDR3 sequence: CASSEGQGNIHEQYV. In nucleotides, the CDR3 is TGTGCCAGCAGTGAGGGGCAGGGGAATATCCACGAGCAGTACGTC. The chain is built from TRBV2 and TRBJ2-7, with a weak D call TRBD1 (6 bases). Germline V lookup: CDR1 SNHLY, CDR2 FYNNEI. V lost 3 bases and J lost 5, with 17 bases in between. The CDR3 spans 15 residues.

CDR3 coding DNA: TGTGCCAGCAGCATACCCCAGCGGGAGTGGGGCTACGAGCAGTACGTC. Translation gives CASSIPQREWGYEQYV. The chain joins TRBV21-1 to TRBJ2-7; whether TRBD2, the table's D call, matches the DNA was not checked. TRBV21-1 is labeled a pseudogene. This CDR3 contains 16 residues.

The chain recombines TRBV5-1 with TRBJ1-6, with 7 bases aligning to TRBD1. The junction had 8 bases not matched to a gene; V was cut back by 4 bases and J by 7 bases. The CDR3 has 15 residues. Germline values: CDR1 SGHRS, CDR2 YFSETQ. The chain's CDR3 is CASSEGTAKNSPLHF. The CDR3 DNA reads TGCGCCAGCAGCGAGGGGACAGCTAAGAATTCACCCCTCCACTTT.

This chain links TRBV6-6 with TRBJ1-4; D unclear. The CDR3 is made up of 16 amino acids. Germline V gene data show CDR1 as MNHNY and CDR2 as SVGAGI (reference sequence). Trimming stripped 8 bases from V and 4 bases from J, with 20 bases between. CDR3 sequence (DNA): TGTGCCAGCGGGGAGGACCGCGGCCCTCATAATGAAAAACTGTTTTTT. It is translated as CASGEDRGPHNEKLFF.

This clone came up a few times. This sequence joins TRBV4-1 and TRBJ1-1; tentative D call: TRBD1 (6 bases). CDR1 is MGHRA and CDR2 is YSYEKL in the germline V gene. CDR3 length equals 17 residues. V dropped 4 bases and J dropped 5 bases, with 23 bases sitting between them. The CDR3 bases are TGCGCCAGCAGCCCTCAGGGGCAGGGGTCCCCGGGGACTGAAGCTTTCTTT. Its protein is CASSPQGQGSPGTEAFF.

This chain links TRBV9 with TRBJ2-7; D is ambiguous. The CDR3 is made up of 14 amino acids. Trimming left V 3 bases short and J 0 bases short, with 10 bases between. Germline V CDR1 and CDR2: SGDLS, YYNGEE. CDR3 residues: CASSDDRSSYEQYF. Written as DNA, the CDR3 is TGTGCCAGCAGCGACGACCGGAGCTCCTACGAGCAGTACTTC.

The chain couples TRBV6-4 to TRBJ2-1; 7 positions agree with TRBD2. The germline gives CDR1 MRHNA, CDR2 SNTAGT. The CDR3 is made up of 13 amino acids. J was trimmed by 12 bases and V by 4 bases; bases with no gene match: 9. Written as DNA, the CDR3 is TGTGCCAGCAGTGCGACGCGGGGGATCGGGCAGTTCTTC. This encodes CASSATRGIGQFF.

The chain employs TRBV5-4 and TRBJ2-5, with 9 nucleotides matching TRBD1. V trimming: 4 bases; J trimming: 5 bases; junction bases outside the gene matches: 3. The CDR3 runs to 13 residues. Germline values: CDR1 SGHNT, CDR2 YYREEE (reference sequence). CDR3 nucleotide sequence: TGTGCCAGCAGCGGGACAGGGTCGGAGACCCAGTACTTC. Its protein product is CASSGTGSETQYF.

The chain couples TRBV2 to TRBJ1-5, with a possible D match to TRBD1 (5 bases). CDR1 and CDR2 from the germline V gene are SNHLY and FYNNEI. Trimming took 5 bases from V and 5 from J, leaving 10 bases between them. This CDR3 has 13 residues. The CDR3 loop is CASSRGTYQPQHF. The DNA of the CDR3 is TGTGCCAGCAGTCGCGGGACTTATCAGCCCCAGCATTTT.

This sequence joins TRBV6-1 and TRBJ2-1; D is ambiguous. The CDR3 has 14 amino acids. The germline V gene has CDR1 MNHNS and CDR2 SASEGT. The V end lost 6 bases, the J end lost 0 bases, and 9 bases lay between the germline ends. The CDR3 nucleotides read TGTGCCAGCAGGCTAACGGGCTCCTACAATGAGCAGTTCTTC. This codes for CASRLTGSYNEQFF.

This chain joins TRBV6-6 and TRBJ2-7; unclear D gene. CDR1 is MNHNY and CDR2 is SVGAGI in the germline V gene (reference sequence). The CDR3 length is 10 residues. CDR3 in DNA: TGTGCTGTTGGGCGCTACGAGCAGTACGTC. This translates into CAVGRYEQYV.

J is TRBJ1-4 and V is TRBV18; no clear D. From germline, CDR1 is KGHSH and CDR2 LQKENI. V lost 3 bases and J lost 8, with 19 bases in between. This CDR3 is built from 16 residues. The CDR3 spells CASSPRTDRTREKLFF. CDR3 nucleotide sequence: TGTGCCAGCTCACCTCGGACGGACCGAACTAGGGAAAAACTGTTTTTT. The variable domain in full, with the rest retrieved from reference TRBV18 and TRBJ1-4, is NAGVMQNPRHLVRRRGQEARLRCSPMKGHSHVYWYRQLPEEGLKFMVYLQKENIIDESGMPKERFSAEFPKEGPSILRIQQVVRGDSAAYFCASSPRTDRTREKLFFGSGTQLSVL.

The chain links TRBV5-1 to TRBJ2-1; D possibly corresponds to TRBD1 (7 bases). Trimming removed 4 bases from V and 2 bases from J, with 19 bases in between. The CDR3 length is 17 residues. Germline V lookup: CDR1 SGHRS, CDR2 YFSETQ. CDR3 sequence: CASSGQVEGGPYNEQFF. In DNA form, the CDR3 reads TGCGCCAGCAGCGGACAGGTAGAAGGAGGGCCCTACAATGAGCAGTTCTTC. The full variable domain, with the rest looked up from reference TRBV5-1 and TRBJ2-1, is KAGVTQTPRYLIKTRGQQVTLSCSPISGHRSVSWYQQTPGQGLQFLFEYFSETQRNKGNFPGRFSGRQFSNSRSEMNVSTLELGDSALYLCASSGQVEGGPYNEQFFGPGTRLTVL.

This clone came up a few times. The rearrangement uses TRBV2 and TRBJ2-7; TRBD2 matches 10 bases. The length of the CDR3 is 14 residues. Per the germline V gene, CDR1 is SNHLY and CDR2 is FYNNEI. V was pared by 8 bases and J by 2 bases, with 6 bases of the junction left unmatched. CDR3 nucleotides: TGTGCCAGCTTCCTAGCGGGAGTTCCCTACGAGCAGTACGTC. Protein sequence: CASFLAGVPYEQYV.

On this clone: Other DNA variants within this sample encode the same CDR3. This chain uses TRBV5-1 with TRBJ2-1; 8 bases are a match to TRBD1. The V and J ends lost 1 base and 9 bases, in that order; junction bases with no gene match: 3. Per germline, CDR1 SGHRS and CDR2 YFSETQ. This CDR3 is built from 13 residues. The CDR3 loop is CASSLTGGSEQFF. For the CDR3, the DNA is TGCGCCAGCAGCTTGACAGGGGGTAGTGAGCAGTTCTTC. Combining the CDR3 with reference TRBV5-1 and TRBJ2-1 gives the whole variable domain KAGVTQTPRYLIKTRGQQVTLSCSPISGHRSVSWYQQTPGQGLQFLFEYFSETQRNKGNFPGRFSGRQFSNSRSEMNVSTLELGDSALYLCASSLTGGSEQFFGPGTRLTVL.

The chain joins TRBV9 to TRBJ2-5, with 9 bases that match TRBD1. Germline V gene data show CDR1 as SGDLS and CDR2 as YYNGEE. J was trimmed by 5 bases and V by 2 bases; bases with no gene match: 4. This CDR3 region has 14 residues. As DNA, the CDR3 is TGTGCCAGCAGCGTTACAGGGGGCCAGGAGACCCAGTACTTC. The encoded protein is CASSVTGGQETQYF.

The genes are TRBV13 and TRBJ1-1, with 8 bases fitting TRBD1. Germline V lookup: CDR1 PRHDT, CDR2 FYEKMQ (reference sequence). The CDR3 runs 15 residues. With 5 bases clipped from V and 1 base from J, the junction kept 6 bases outside the gene matches. CDR3 loop: CASSATGTGNTEAFF. CDR3 DNA sequence: TGTGCCAGCAGCGCGACCGGGACAGGGAACACTGAAGCTTTCTTT.

The chain combines TRBV9 with TRBJ2-1; 9 bases line up with TRBD2. Per germline, CDR1 SGDLS and CDR2 YYNGEE. V gave up 4 bases and J gave up 4 bases; unmatched junction bases: 9. The CDR3 contains 16 residues. Here the CDR3 DNA reads TGTGCCAGCAGCCCTCGGTCTAGCGGGATGTACAATGAGCAGTTCTTC. Translating gives CASSPRSSGMYNEQFF.

V is TRBV2 and J is TRBJ1-2; D not resolved. This CDR3 has 14 amino acids. V shed 6 bases and J shed 0 bases, with 11 bases lying between them. CDR1 and CDR2 (germline): SNHLY, FYNNEI. The CDR3 DNA is TGTGCCAGCAGCACGTTGGGAGCTAACTATGGCTACACCTTC. Amino acid sequence: CASSTLGANYGYTF.

The chain employs TRBV5-1 and TRBJ1-4; D gene uncertain. CDR1 is SGHRS, CDR2 YFSETQ, per germline. Trimming left V 0 bases short and J 6 bases short, with 12 bases between. This CDR3 has 15 amino acids. The DNA for the CDR3 is TGCGCCAGCAGCTTGGCCTCCGGGGTGGATGAAAAACTGTTTTTT. Amino acid sequence: CASSLASGVDEKLFF.

This clone was detected once. The chain links TRBV29-1 to TRBJ1-2; 7 nucleotides align to TRBD1. V gave up 7 bases and J gave up 0 bases; unmatched junction bases: 5. The germline gives CDR1 SQVTM, CDR2 ANQGSEA. CDR3 length: 13 residues. The CDR3 DNA sequence: TGCAGCGGCCGGGACAGAACTAACTATGGCTACACCTTC. Its translation is CSGRDRTNYGYTF.

This clone came up once. Other DNA sequences within the sample encode an identical CDR3. The rearrangement uses TRBV2 and TRBJ1-2, with a tentative D call TRBD1 (5 bases). The CDR3 runs 13 residues. The germline V gene has CDR1 SNHLY and CDR2 FYNNEI. V was shortened by 4 bases and J by 0 bases, with 6 bases between the two germline ends. This CDR3 is CASSGQPNYGYTF. CDR3 coding DNA: TGTGCCAGCAGTGGACAGCCTAACTATGGCTACACCTTC.